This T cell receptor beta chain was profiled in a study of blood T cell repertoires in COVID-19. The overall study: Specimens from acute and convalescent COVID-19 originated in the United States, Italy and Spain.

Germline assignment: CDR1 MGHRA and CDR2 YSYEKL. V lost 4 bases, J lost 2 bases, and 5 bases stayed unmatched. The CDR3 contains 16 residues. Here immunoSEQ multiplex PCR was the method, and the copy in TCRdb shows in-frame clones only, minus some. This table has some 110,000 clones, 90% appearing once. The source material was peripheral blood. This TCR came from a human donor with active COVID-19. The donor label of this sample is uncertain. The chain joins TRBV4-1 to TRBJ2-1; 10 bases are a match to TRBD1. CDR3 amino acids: CASSPQGQGPYNEQFF. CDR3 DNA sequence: TGCGCCAGCAGCCCTCAGGGACAGGGGCCCTACAATGAGCAGTTCTTC.